This T cell receptor beta chain was recorded in a study of blood T cell repertoires in COVID-19. The protocol was immunoSEQ multiplex PCR, while the TCRdb copy is restricted to in-frame clones and leaves out a portion. Of about 250,000 clones in the sample, around nine tenths were seen once. The sample taken for sequencing was PBMCs or T cells enriched from blood (not recorded which). This receptor was obtained from a woman aged 25-40 years with acute COVID-19.

In DNA, the CDR3 is TGTGCCAGCAGCTTAGTTTGGGACAGCCGGAAGAACACTGAAGCTTTCTTT. It translates to CASSLVWDSRKNTEAFF. The rearrangement joins TRBV7-9 to TRBJ1-1, with 7 bases that match TRBD1. Germline V gene sequence: CDR1 SEHNR, CDR2 FQNEAQ (reference sequence). V shed 1 base and J 1 base; nucleotides not matched to a gene: 9. The CDR3 loop spans 17 amino acids.